This T cell receptor beta chain originates from a study of blood T cells in healthy people across ages. Study outcomes and limitations: Per million T cells, the diversity of TCR beta decreased roughly linearly as age advanced.

Trimming took 4 bases from V and 0 from J; bases not matched to a gene: 6. This CDR3 has 15 residues. Germline V gene sequence: CDR1 GTSNPN, CDR2 SVGIG (reference sequence). As concerns this clonotype: Its antigen is unknown.

Alongside a J-beta primer mix, a sample-barcoded 5' primer served in a second PCR lasting 7 to 11 cycles. Tagging of each cDNA molecule was performed by a template-switch adaptor with 12 random nucleotides. Via MiXCR, TCRdb re-called the 5' RACE reads, giving one row per CDR3 protein. The data contain some 930,000 distinct CDR3 sequences, about 29% of them singletons. The same data also contributed to another study, on T cells of mothers and their children.

The chain joins TRBV30 to TRBJ1-1, with 9 bases identical to TRBD1. The source is a woman aged 40 to 49 in good health. Sequencing was done on a sample of blood. In nucleotides, the CDR3 is TGTGCCTGGACCAGCGGGACAGGGCTGAACACTGAAGCTTTCTTT. Translated: CAWTSGTGLNTEAFF. Filled out from reference TRBV30 and TRBJ1-1, the complete variable domain reads SQTIHQWPATLVQPVGSPLSLECTVEGTSNPNLYWYRQAAGRGLQLLFYSVGIGQISSEVPQNLSASRPQDRQFILSSKKLLLSDSGFYLCAWTSGTGLNTEAFFGQGTRLTVV.